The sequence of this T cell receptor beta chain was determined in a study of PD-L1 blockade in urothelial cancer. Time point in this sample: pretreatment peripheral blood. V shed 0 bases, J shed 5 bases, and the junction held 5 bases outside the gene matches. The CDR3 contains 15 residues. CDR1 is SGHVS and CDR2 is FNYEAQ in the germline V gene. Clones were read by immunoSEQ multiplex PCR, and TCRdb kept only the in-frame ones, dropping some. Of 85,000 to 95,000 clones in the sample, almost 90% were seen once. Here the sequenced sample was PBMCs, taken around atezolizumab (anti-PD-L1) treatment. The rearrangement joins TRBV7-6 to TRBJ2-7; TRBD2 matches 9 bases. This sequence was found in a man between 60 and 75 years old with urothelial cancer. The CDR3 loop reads CASSLAGTSLDEQYF. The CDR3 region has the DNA TGTGCCAGCAGCTTAGCTGGGACTAGCTTGGACGAGCAGTACTTC.